Listed below are T cell receptor beta chains from one sample, sequenced in a study of CD8 T cells in Susac syndrome. TCRdb re-called the immunoSEQ multiplex PCR reads with MiXCR, one entry per CDR3 protein. The sample lists 200,000 or so distinct CDR3 sequences, 90% to 95% occurring once. The sequencing input was CD4+ T cells from PBMCs. These receptors were taken from a human donor with multiple sclerosis. Both conserved end residues are part of each CDR3. D genes are given only for firm matches. Clone size, where shown, is once, few, many, or a class for clones that have expanded.

J gene: TRBJ2-3
D gene: -
clone size: -
V gene: TRBV30
CDR3 DNA: TGTGCCTGGAGTATACGAGGAGATACGCAGTATTTT
CDR3 protein: CAWSIRGDTQYF

J gene: TRBJ2-7
D gene: TRBD2
clone size: -
V gene: TRBV30
CDR3 DNA: TGTGCCGCCAGCGGGAGCTCCTACGAGCAGTACTTC
CDR3 protein: CAASGSSYEQYF

J gene: TRBJ2-4
D gene: -
clone size: -
V gene: TRBV27
CDR3 DNA: TGTGCCAGCAGTTTAGGAGGCCGTGCCAAAAACATTCAGTACTTC
CDR3 protein: CASSLGGRAKNIQYF

J gene: TRBJ1-2
D gene: -
clone size: once
V gene: TRBV24-1
CDR3 DNA: TGTGCCACCAGTGATCCCCCCAGGGGATACAATGGCTACACCTTC
CDR3 protein: CATSDPPRGYNGYTF

J gene: TRBJ1-5
D gene: -
clone size: once
V gene: TRBV6-6
CDR3 DNA: TGTGCCAGCTCGGACCCTGACAGGTACCCTCGCCGGCCCCAGCATTTT
CDR3 protein: CASSDPDRYPRRPQHF

J gene: TRBJ1-1
D gene: TRBD1
clone size: -
V gene: TRBV27
CDR3 DNA: TGTGCCAGCCAAACCGCCGGGACAGGGGCCACTGAAGCTTTCTTT
CDR3 protein: CASQTAGTGATEAFF

J gene: TRBJ2-1
D gene: TRBD1
clone size: -
V gene: TRBV27
CDR3 DNA: TGTGCCAGCAGACAACCCATCCGACAGGGGAATGAGCAGTTCTTC
CDR3 protein: CASRQPIRQGNEQFF

J gene: TRBJ2-1
D gene: -
clone size: -
V gene: TRBV11-2
CDR3 DNA: TGTGCCAGCAGCTTACTGGTGGCGGGCGGATACAATGAGCAGTTCTTC
CDR3 protein: CASSLLVAGGYNEQFF

J gene: TRBJ2-3
D gene: TRBD2
clone size: once
V gene: TRBV7-3
CDR3 DNA: TGTGCCAGCAGCCGGGGACTAGCGGGAGGGCCAAGCACAGATACGCAGTATTTT
CDR3 protein: CASSRGLAGGPSTDTQYF

J gene: TRBJ2-7
D gene: -
clone size: -
V gene: TRBV6-5
CDR3 DNA: TGTGCCAGCAGCCTCGACTGGGGCTCCTACGAGCAGTACTTC
CDR3 protein: CASSLDWGSYEQYF

J gene: TRBJ2-1
D gene: -
clone size: -
V gene: TRBV5-4
CDR3 DNA: TGTGCCAGCAGCTTGGTTCAGGGATACAATGAGCAGTTCTTC
CDR3 protein: CASSLVQGYNEQFF

J gene: TRBJ2-7
D gene: TRBD2
clone size: -
V gene: TRBV27
CDR3 DNA: TGTGCCAGCAGTTCCCTACTAGCGGGAGGTCGAATCGAGCAGTACTTC
CDR3 protein: CASSSLLAGGRIEQYF

J gene: TRBJ2-1
D gene: TRBD2
clone size: -
V gene: TRBV7-9
CDR3 DNA: TGTGCCAGCAGCTACCGGGGGACTAGCGGTTACAATGAGCAGTTCTTC
CDR3 protein: CASSYRGTSGYNEQFF

J gene: TRBJ1-6
D gene: -
clone size: -
V gene: TRBV5-4
CDR3 DNA: TGTGCCAGCAGCTTGGCCCATGGCGATTCACCCCTCCACTTT
CDR3 protein: CASSLAHGDSPLHF

J gene: TRBJ2-3
D gene: -
clone size: -
V gene: TRBV19
CDR3 DNA: TGTGCCAGTAGTCGCCTAGAAACAGATACGCAGTATTTT
CDR3 protein: CASSRLETDTQYF

J gene: TRBJ2-5
D gene: TRBD2
clone size: -
V gene: TRBV5-4
CDR3 DNA: TGTGCCAGCAGCTCGCCGGGACTAGCGGGGAGGGGGGAGACCCAGTACTTC
CDR3 protein: CASSSPGLAGRGETQYF

J gene: TRBJ2-5
D gene: TRBD1
clone size: -
V gene: TRBV30
CDR3 DNA: TGTGCCTCCCGGGACCCCCCAGGGGGAGAGACCCAGTACTTC
CDR3 protein: CASRDPPGGETQYF

J gene: TRBJ2-1
D gene: TRBD2
clone size: once
V gene: TRBV9
CDR3 DNA: TGTGCCAGCAGCGTAGTGGCTAGCGGGAGGGCAAACAATGAGCAGTTCTTC
CDR3 protein: CASSVVASGRANNEQFF